The T cell receptor beta chain described here comes from a study of T cells in Graves' hyperthyroidism and ophthalmopathy. Study-wide points: Peripheral blood also featured most of the thyroid clonotypes expanded above 0.001.

Stable disease denoted Graves' hyperthyroidism without ophthalmopathy progression within 18 months. Exclusions: uncontrolled infection, other autoimmune disease, pregnancy, lactation. Diagnoses were established using clinical symptoms, serum thyroxine and TRAb, thyroid ultrasound and orbital computed tomography. Researchers amplified the TCR beta CDR3 regions from RNA transcripts. TCR CDR3 regions were first amplified by RT-PCR with HTBI primers. TCRdb redid the calling of the multiplex PCR reads with MiXCR, one entry per CDR3 protein. The data show about half a million distinct CDR3 sequences, under 25% seen once. The CDR3 has 13 residues. The V segment lost 5 bases and the J segment 10 bases; nucleotides outside the gene matches: 6. The germline V gene has CDR1 SNHLY and CDR2 FYNNEI. This clonotype has a count of ten or more. Its antigen is still unknown.

The sequencing input was blood. The chain has TRBV2 and TRBJ2-4, with 9 bases lining up with TRBD1. The receptor was derived from a man aged 18 to 30 with Graves' hyperthyroidism. The DNA of the CDR3 is TGTGCCAGCAGTCAAGACAGGGGGAAGATTCAGTACTTC. Translating gives CASSQDRGKIQYF.